This note documents a single T cell receptor beta chain sequence. This entry comes from a study of shared T cell receptors in the human thymus. Germline V lookup: CDR1 SGHVS, CDR2 FNYEAQ. This CDR3 has 14 amino acids. J was trimmed by 9 bases and V by 1 base; bases with no gene match: 4. Sequencing was performed with immunoSEQ multiplex PCR; in TCRdb, only in-frame clones are kept and a portion is missing. The sample lists 650,000 to 950,000 clones, around 85% occurring once. The sample was also reused in another study, on human thymus T cells. This second report adds: Thymus tissue was removed during corrective cardiac surgery. Repertoires sampled from thymus and blood appeared biased in V and J gene usage.

The rearrangement joins TRBV7-6 to TRBJ1-5, with 9 bases identical to TRBD1. The clonotype was recovered from a girl less than two years old with a congenital heart defect. The sequencing input was thymocytes. CDR3 residues: CASSLVTGGPPQHF. DNA for the CDR3: TGTGCCAGCAGCTTAGTCACAGGGGGCCCGCCCCAGCATTTT.